The clone carrying this TCR beta chain was seen ten or more times. Antigen: not known. The library protocol tagged individual cDNA molecules with unique molecular identifiers. TCRdb passed the 5' RACE reads through MiXCR, listing each CDR3 protein once. The repertoire holds about 50,000 distinct CDR3 sequences, with approximately 8.5% as singletons. The data were taken from a study of early T cells in non-severe SARS-CoV-2 infection. V gave up 6 bases and J gave up 7 bases; unmatched junction bases: 9. The CDR3 consists of 14 residues. The germline CDR1 and CDR2 sequences are SNHLY and FYNNEI. Study-wide points: Matching with VDJdb favored anti-spike CD8 responses (missing private and CD4 specificities).

This sequence was found in an adult who was a healthcare worker with PCR-confirmed SARS-CoV-2 infection or an uninfected control (not recorded which). The rearrangement joins TRBV2 to TRBJ2-1; 7 bases are shared with TRBD1. What was sequenced was whole blood. In DNA form, the CDR3 reads TGTGCCAGCAGAAACCCGACAGGGTGGAATGAGCAGTTCTTC. Amino acids: CASRNPTGWNEQFF.